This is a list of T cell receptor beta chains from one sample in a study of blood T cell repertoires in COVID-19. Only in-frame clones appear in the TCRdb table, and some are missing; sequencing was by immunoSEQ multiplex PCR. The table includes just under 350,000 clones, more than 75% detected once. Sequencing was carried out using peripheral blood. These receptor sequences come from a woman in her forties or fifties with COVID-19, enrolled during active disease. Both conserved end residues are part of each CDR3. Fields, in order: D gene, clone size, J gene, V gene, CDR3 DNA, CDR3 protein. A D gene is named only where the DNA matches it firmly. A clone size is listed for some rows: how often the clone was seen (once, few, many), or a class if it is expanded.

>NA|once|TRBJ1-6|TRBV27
TGTGCCAGCAGTTTAGATGGCCGCGGTTATAATTCACCCCTCCACTTT
CASSLDGRGYNSPLHF
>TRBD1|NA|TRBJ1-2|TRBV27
TGTGCCAGCAGTCTGACAGGGGGTTATGGCTACACCTTC
CASSLTGGYGYTF
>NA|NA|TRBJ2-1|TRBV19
TGTGCCAGTAGTATAGCGTTCCGCCGGAGGGTTTACAATGAGCAGTTCTTC
CASSIAFRRRVYNEQFF
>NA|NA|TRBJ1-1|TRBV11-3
TGTGCCAGCAGCTTAGAGTCGGGGGAAAACACTGAAGCTTTCTTT
CASSLESGENTEAFF
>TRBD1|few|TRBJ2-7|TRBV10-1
TGCGCCAGCAGTCCGGGACAGGGGAGGTACGAGCAGTACTTC
CASSPGQGRYEQYF
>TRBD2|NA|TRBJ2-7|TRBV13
TGTGCCAGCAGCTTACGAGCGGGAGGGCCCTACGAGCAGTACTTC
CASSLRAGGPYEQYF
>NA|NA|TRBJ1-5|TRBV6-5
TGTGCCAGCATGTCGGGGAGTAACAATCAGCCCCAGCATTTT
CASMSGSNNQPQHF
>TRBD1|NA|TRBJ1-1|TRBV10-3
TGTGCCATCAGTGAGGGACAGGGGAACACTGAAGCTTTCTTT
CAISEGQGNTEAFF
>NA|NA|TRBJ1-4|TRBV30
TGTGCCTGGGAACACCGTAATGAAAAACTGTTTTTT
CAWEHRNEKLFF
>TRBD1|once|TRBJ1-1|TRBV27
TGTGCCAGCAGTATCATACCGCTCTGGACAGGGAGCACTGAAGCTTTCTTT
CASSIIPLWTGSTEAFF
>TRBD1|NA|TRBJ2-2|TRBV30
TGTGCCTGGAGGACAGGGGGGTATAGGACCGGGGAGCTGTTTTTT
CAWRTGGYRTGELFF